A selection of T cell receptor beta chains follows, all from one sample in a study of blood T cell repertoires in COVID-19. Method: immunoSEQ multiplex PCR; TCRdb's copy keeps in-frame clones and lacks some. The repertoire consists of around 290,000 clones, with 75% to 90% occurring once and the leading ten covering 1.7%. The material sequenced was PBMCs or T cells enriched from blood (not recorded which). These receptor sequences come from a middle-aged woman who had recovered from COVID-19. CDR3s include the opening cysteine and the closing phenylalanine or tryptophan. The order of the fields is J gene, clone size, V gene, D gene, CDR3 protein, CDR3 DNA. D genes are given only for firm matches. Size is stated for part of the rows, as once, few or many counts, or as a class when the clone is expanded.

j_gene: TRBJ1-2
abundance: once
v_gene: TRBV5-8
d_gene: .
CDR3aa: CASSEAIGYGYTF
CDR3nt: TGTGCCAGCAGCGAGGCCATTGGCTATGGCTACACCTTC

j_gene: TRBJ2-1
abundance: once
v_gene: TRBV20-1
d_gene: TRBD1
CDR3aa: CSASFGTGTGSYNEQFF
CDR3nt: TGCAGTGCTAGTTTTGGAACGGGGACAGGATCCTACAATGAGCAGTTCTTC

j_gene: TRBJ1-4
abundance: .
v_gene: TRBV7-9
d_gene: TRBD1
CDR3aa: CASSLGRQGGEKLFF
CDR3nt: TGTGCCAGCAGCTTAGGGCGACAGGGAGGAGAAAAACTGTTTTTT

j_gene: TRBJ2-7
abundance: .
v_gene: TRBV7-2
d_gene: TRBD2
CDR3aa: CASSFFAGGSYEQYF
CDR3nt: TGTGCCAGCAGCTTCTTCGCGGGAGGGTCGTACGAGCAGTACTTC

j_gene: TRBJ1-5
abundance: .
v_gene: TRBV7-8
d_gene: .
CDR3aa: CASSRGGNSNQPQHF
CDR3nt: TGTGCCAGCAGCCGAGGAGGGAATAGCAATCAGCCCCAGCATTTT

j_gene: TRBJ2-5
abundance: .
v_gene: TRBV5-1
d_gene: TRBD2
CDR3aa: CASSLDFSGGAETQYF
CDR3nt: TGCGCCAGCAGCTTAGACTTTAGCGGGGGGGCCGAGACCCAGTACTTC

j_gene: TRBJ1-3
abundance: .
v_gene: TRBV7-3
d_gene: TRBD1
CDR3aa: CASTYRGLGNTIYF
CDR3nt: TGTGCCAGCACCTACAGGGGGCTAGGAAACACCATATATTTT

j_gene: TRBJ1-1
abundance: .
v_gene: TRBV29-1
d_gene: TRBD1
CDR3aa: CSVEGRRQGNTEAFF
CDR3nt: TGCAGCGTTGAAGGGCGACGACAGGGGAACACTGAAGCTTTCTTT

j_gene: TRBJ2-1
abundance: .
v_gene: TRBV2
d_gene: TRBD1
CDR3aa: CASSDDRGPYNEQFF
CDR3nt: TGTGCCAGCAGTGACGACAGGGGTCCCTACAATGAGCAGTTCTTC

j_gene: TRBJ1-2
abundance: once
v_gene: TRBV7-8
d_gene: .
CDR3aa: CASSFTMDGLYGYTF
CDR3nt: TGTGCCAGCAGCTTTACCATGGACGGACTCTATGGCTACACCTTC

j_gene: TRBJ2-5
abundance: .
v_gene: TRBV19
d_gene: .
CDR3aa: CASSKGHLQETQYF
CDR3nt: TGTGCCAGTAGTAAGGGACACCTCCAAGAGACCCAGTACTTC

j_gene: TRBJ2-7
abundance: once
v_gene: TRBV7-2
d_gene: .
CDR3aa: CASSLASSMSYEQYF
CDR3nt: TGTGCCAGCAGCTTAGCCTCAAGTATGAGCTACGAGCAGTACTTC

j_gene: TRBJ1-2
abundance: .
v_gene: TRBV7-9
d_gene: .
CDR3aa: CASSPTGYGYTF
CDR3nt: TGTGCCAGCAGCCCGACGGGCTATGGCTACACCTTC

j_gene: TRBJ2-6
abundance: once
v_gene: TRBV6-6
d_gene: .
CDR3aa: CASSYAGRSGANVLTF
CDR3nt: TGTGCCAGCAGTTACGCAGGGCGGTCTGGGGCCAACGTCCTGACTTTC

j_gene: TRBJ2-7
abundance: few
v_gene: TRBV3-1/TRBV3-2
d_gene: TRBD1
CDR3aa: CASSQDWDRGEQYF
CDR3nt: TGTGCCAGCAGCCAAGATTGGGACAGGGGCGAGCAGTACTTC

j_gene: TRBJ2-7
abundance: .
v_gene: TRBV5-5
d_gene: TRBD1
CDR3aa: CASSRGTGGKYEQYF
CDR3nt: TGTGCCAGCAGCCGTGGGACAGGGGGTAAATACGAGCAGTACTTC

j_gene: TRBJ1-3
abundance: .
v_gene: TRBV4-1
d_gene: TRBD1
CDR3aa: CASSHPGQRNTIYF
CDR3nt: TGCGCCAGCAGCCACCCGGGACAGCGAAACACCATATATTTT

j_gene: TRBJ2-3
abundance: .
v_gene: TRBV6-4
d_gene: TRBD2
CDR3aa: CASSPIGGDTQYF
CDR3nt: TGTGCCAGCAGTCCAATCGGGGGGGATACGCAGTATTTT

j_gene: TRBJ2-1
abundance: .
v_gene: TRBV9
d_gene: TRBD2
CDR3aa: CASSDPIAGGVEQFF
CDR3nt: TGTGCCAGCAGTGATCCCATAGCGGGAGGGGTTGAGCAGTTCTTC

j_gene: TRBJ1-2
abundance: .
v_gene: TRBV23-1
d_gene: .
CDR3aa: CASSQSGQQVGYTF
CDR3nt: TGCGCCAGCAGTCAATCGGGCCAGCAAGTTGGCTACACCTTC

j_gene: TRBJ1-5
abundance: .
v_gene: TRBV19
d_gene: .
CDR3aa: CASSAGRNSNQPQHF
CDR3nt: TGTGCCAGTAGTGCGGGCCGGAATAGCAATCAGCCCCAGCATTTT

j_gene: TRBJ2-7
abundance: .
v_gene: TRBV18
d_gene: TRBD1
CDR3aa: CASSPGTGRTYEQYF
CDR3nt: TGTGCCAGCTCACCCGGGACAGGGAGGACCTACGAGCAGTACTTC

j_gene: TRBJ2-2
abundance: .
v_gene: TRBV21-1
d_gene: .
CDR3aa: CASSKGSQGSSESAGELFF
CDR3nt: TGTGCCAGCAGCAAAGGGTCGCAGGGATCTAGCGAGTCGGCCGGGGAGCTGTTTTTT

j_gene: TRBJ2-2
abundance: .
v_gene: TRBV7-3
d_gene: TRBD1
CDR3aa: CASSPRQGGTGELFF
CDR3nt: TGTGCCAGCAGCCCGCGACAGGGTGGCACCGGGGAGCTGTTTTTT

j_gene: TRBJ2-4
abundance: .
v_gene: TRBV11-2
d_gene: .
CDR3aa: CASSLTGEGIQYF
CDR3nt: TGTGCCAGCAGCCTGACAGGGGAGGGCATTCAGTACTTC

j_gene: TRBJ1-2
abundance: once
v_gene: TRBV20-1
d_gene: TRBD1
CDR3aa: CSASDRGRYYGYTF
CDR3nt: TGCAGTGCTAGTGACAGGGGGCGATACTATGGCTACACCTTC

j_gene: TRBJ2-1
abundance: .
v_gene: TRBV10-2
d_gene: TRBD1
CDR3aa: CASSDYRGIYNEQFF
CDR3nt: TGCGCCAGCAGTGATTACAGGGGGATCTACAATGAGCAGTTCTTC

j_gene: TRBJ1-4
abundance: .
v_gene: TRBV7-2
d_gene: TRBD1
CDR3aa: CASSPDRGNEKLFF
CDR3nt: TGTGCCAGCAGCCCCGACAGGGGGAATGAAAAACTGTTTTTT

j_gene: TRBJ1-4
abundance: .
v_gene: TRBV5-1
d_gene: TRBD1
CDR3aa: CASRSGTGFLDEKLFF
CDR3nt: TGCGCCAGCCGCTCCGGGACAGGGTTCCTTGACGAAAAACTGTTTTTT

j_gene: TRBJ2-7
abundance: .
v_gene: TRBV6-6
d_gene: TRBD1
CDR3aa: CASSRSSGTDGFSYEQYF
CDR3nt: TGTGCCAGCAGTCGTTCTTCCGGGACAGACGGTTTCTCCTACGAGCAGTACTTC

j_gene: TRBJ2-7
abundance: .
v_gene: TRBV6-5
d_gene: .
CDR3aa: CASSYSRVGGEQYF
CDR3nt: TGTGCCAGCAGTTACTCGAGGGTAGGGGGCGAGCAGTACTTC

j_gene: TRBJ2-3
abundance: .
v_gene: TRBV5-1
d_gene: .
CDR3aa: CASSLLIQASTDTQYF
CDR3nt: TGCGCCAGCAGCTTGTTGATACAGGCTAGCACAGATACGCAGTATTTT

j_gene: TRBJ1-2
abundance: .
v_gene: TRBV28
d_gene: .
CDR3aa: CASSLVRAVYGYTF
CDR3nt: TGTGCCAGCAGTTTGGTCAGGGCGGTCTATGGCTACACCTTC

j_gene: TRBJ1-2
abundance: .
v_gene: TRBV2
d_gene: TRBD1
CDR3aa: CASSEALRGGEGGYTF
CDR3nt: TGTGCCAGCAGTGAAGCGCTTCGAGGGGGCGAGGGTGGCTACACCTTC

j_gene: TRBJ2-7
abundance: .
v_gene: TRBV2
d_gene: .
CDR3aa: CASTRDQGSNEQYF
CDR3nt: TGTGCCAGCACCCGTGATCAGGGTAGCAACGAGCAGTACTTC

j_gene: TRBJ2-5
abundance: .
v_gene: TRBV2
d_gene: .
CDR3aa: CASSEFRGETQYF
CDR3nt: TGTGCCAGCAGTGAGTTTAGGGGAGAGACCCAGTACTTC

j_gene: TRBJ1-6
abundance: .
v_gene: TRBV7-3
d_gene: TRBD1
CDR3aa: CASSPTGRDSPLHF
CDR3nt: TGTGCCAGCAGTCCGACAGGGAGAGATTCACCCCTCCACTTT

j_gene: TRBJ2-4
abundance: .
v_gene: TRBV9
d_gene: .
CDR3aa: CASSVEGDNGIQYF
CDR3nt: TGTGCCAGCAGCGTAGAGGGGGACAACGGCATTCAGTACTTC

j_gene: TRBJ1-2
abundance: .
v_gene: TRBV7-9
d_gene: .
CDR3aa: CASSLTAVNYGYTF
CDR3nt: TGTGCCAGCAGCTTGACTGCGGTTAACTATGGCTACACCTTC

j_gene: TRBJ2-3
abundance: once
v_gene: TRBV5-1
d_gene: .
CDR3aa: CASSSLDGVTDTQYF
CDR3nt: TGCGCCAGCAGCTCATTAGACGGAGTCACAGATACGCAGTATTTT

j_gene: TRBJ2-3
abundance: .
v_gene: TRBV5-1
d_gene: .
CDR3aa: CASSDFTDTQYF
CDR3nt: TGCGCCTCCAGCGATTTCACAGATACGCAGTATTTT

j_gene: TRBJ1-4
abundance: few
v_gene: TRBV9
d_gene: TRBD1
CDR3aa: CASSVGTAATNEKLFF
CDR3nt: TGTGCCAGCAGCGTGGGGACAGCCGCAACTAATGAAAAACTGTTTTTT

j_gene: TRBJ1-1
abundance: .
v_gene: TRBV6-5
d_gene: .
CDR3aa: CASSYSNRQGGAFF
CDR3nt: TGTGCCAGCAGTTACTCGAACAGGCAAGGCGGAGCTTTCTTT

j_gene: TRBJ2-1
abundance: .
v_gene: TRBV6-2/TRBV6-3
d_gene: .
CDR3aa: CASSNRVEEQFF
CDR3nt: TGTGCCAGCAGTAACAGGGTAGAGGAGCAGTTCTTC

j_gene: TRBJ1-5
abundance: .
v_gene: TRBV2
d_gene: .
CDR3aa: CASMGPNTDQPQHF
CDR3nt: TGTGCCAGTATGGGCCCCAATACGGATCAGCCCCAGCATTTT

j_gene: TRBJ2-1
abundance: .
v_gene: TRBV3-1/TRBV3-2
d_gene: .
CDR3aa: CASSQESRDPDEQFF
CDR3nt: TGTGCCAGCAGCCAAGAGTCCAGGGATCCCGATGAGCAGTTCTTC

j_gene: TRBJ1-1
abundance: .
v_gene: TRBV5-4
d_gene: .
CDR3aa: CASSLGGEAFF
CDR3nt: TGTGCCAGCAGCCTTGGAGGGGAAGCTTTCTTT

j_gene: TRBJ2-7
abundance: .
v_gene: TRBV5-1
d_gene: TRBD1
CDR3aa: CASSLPGQGHEQYF
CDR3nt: TGCGCCAGCAGCTTACCGGGACAGGGCCACGAGCAGTACTTC

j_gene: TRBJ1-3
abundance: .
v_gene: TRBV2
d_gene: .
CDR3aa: CASSKEYSGNTIYF
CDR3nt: TGTGCCAGCAGTAAGGAGTACTCTGGAAACACCATATATTTT

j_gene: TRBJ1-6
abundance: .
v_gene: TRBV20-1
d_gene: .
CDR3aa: CSASVQLDSPLHF
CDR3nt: TGCAGTGCTAGTGTACAGTTAGATTCACCCCTCCACTTT

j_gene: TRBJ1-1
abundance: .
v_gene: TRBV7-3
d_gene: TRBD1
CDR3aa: CASSQTGTEAFF
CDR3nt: TGTGCCAGCAGCCAGACAGGGACTGAAGCTTTCTTT

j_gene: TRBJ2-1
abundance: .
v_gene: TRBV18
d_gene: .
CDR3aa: CASSPLGQLSYNEQFF
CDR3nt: TGTGCCAGCTCACCACTGGGACAACTCTCCTACAATGAGCAGTTCTTC

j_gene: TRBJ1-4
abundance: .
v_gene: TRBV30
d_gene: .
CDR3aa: CAWSGGNLNEKLFF
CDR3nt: TGTGCCTGGAGTGGAGGGAATCTTAATGAAAAACTGTTTTTT